These 20 T cell receptor beta chains were sequenced from one sample in a study of CD8 T cells in ankylosing spondylitis. Regarding the study as a whole: Ankylosing spondylitis blood seemed to carry a telltale TCR beta motif made of about 8 highly homologous variants.

Which antigens these TCRs recognize remains unknown. TCRdb independently ran MiXCR on the 5' RACE reads; one entry per CDR3 protein. In the table there are approximately 300,000 distinct CDR3 sequences, less than 10% of which are singletons. Source material: blood, either unsorted or a sorted T cell fraction (not recorded which). The receptor source for this set is a male donor with ankylosing spondylitis.

In this sample, this clonotype turned up a few times. The chain employs TRBV6-1 and TRBJ2-7, with a weak D call TRBD1 (5 bases). V shed 6 bases and J shed 2 bases, with 11 bases lying between them. The CDR3 covers 13 residues. Germline assignment: CDR1 MNHNS and CDR2 SASEGT. CDR3 in amino acids: CASRPTATYEQYF. The CDR3 DNA sequence: TGTGCCAGCAGACCGACAGCCACCTACGAGCAGTACTTC.

The rearrangement links TRBV7-9 to TRBJ2-5; unclear D gene. V was trimmed by 2 bases and J by 3 bases, leaving 13 bases between them. The CDR3 is 15 amino acids. Germline lookup yields CDR1 SEHNR and CDR2 FQNEAQ (reference sequence). The chain's CDR3 is CASSLMIGREETQYF. The CDR3, as DNA: TGTGCCAGCAGCTTAATGATCGGAAGGGAAGAGACCCAGTACTTC.

This clonotype was detected many times. The V call is TRBV13, the J call TRBJ2-1; D is possibly TRBD1 (5 bases). Trimming removed 5 bases from V and 7 bases from J, with 30 bases in between. The length of the CDR3 is 19 residues. Germline values: CDR1 PRHDT, CDR2 FYEKMQ (reference sequence). This CDR3 is CASSPGRRPDGAGENEQFF. Written as DNA, the CDR3 is TGTGCCAGCAGCCCAGGGCGCCGCCCGGATGGTGCAGGTGAAAATGAGCAGTTCTTC.

V usage is TRBV5-1 and J usage is TRBJ2-2, with D unclear. Looked up from germline, CDR1 is SGHRS and CDR2 is YFSETQ. V lost 0 bases to trimming and J lost 6 bases, with 6 bases between them. The CDR3 loop spans 13 amino acids. The CDR3 reads CASSLVVPGELFF. The CDR3, as DNA: TGCGCCAGCAGCTTGGTGGTCCCCGGGGAGCTGTTTTTT.

This rearrangement joins TRBV29-1 to TRBJ2-5, with unresolved D. The germline V gene has CDR1 SQVTM and CDR2 ANQGSEA. Trimming stripped 6 bases from V and 2 bases from J, with 13 bases between. The CDR3 runs to 13 residues. CDR3 sequence: CSVSPDGQETQYF. In nucleotides, the CDR3 is TGCAGCGTGAGTCCAGATGGACAAGAGACCCAGTACTTC.

Only a few counts were recorded for this clonotype. The genes are TRBV4-3 and TRBJ1-2, with TRBD1 matching over 12 bases. The CDR3 runs to 14 residues. Germline CDR1 reads LGHNA; CDR2 reads YSLEER. V was clipped by 3 bases and J by 8 bases; unmatched bases: 4. CDR3 residues: CASSQTGTGGGYTF. The CDR3 DNA reads TGCGCCAGCAGCCAGACCGGGACAGGGGGCGGCTACACCTTC.

The chain is built from TRBV3-1 and TRBJ2-1; D is perhaps TRBD1 (5 bases). The CDR3 totals 13 residues. The germline V gene encodes CDR1 LGHDT and CDR2 YNNKEL (reference sequence). V lost 0 bases, J lost 15 bases, and 15 bases lay in between. Here the CDR3 DNA reads TGTGCCAGCAGCCAAGATCCAAGGGGCAGTTGGTTCTTC. This codes for CASSQDPRGSWFF.

This clonotype has a handful of counts. The gene calls are TRBV20-1 and TRBJ2-7, with D unclear. Germline V gene lookup returns CDR1 DFQATT and CDR2 SNEGSKA (reference sequence). The CDR3 runs to 12 residues. The V gene lost 5 bases and the J gene lost 0 bases, with 8 bases spanning the gap. The DNA of the CDR3 is TGCAGTGCTGGTAAGCTCTCCTACGAGCAGTACTTC. It codes for CSAGKLSYEQYF.

The table lists this clonotype with a few counts. V and J are TRBV29-1 and TRBJ2-2; D unclear. Between the trimmed V and J ends, which lost 4 bases and 2 bases, there was a span of 2 bases. This CDR3 has 11 residues. CDR1 SQVTM and CDR2 ANQGSEA come from the germline V gene. CDR3 residues: CSVVNTGELFF. The DNA for the CDR3 is TGCAGCGTTGTTAACACCGGGGAGCTGTTTTTT.

In its sample, this clonotype was seen many times. The V and J genes are TRBV29-1 and TRBJ1-1; no reliable D call. The germline V gene encodes CDR1 SQVTM and CDR2 ANQGSEA. V shed 4 bases and J shed 5 bases, with 17 bases lying between them. This CDR3 comprises 14 residues. CDR3 loop: CSVVTMGLATEAFF. CDR3 nucleotide sequence: TGCAGCGTTGTGACGATGGGGTTGGCTACTGAAGCTTTCTTT.

V gene TRBV20-1 combines with J gene TRBJ2-1, with D perhaps TRBD1 or TRBD2 (6 bases each). Germline CDR1 DFQATT, CDR2 SNEGSKA (reference sequence). Trimming shortened V by 6 bases and J by 5 bases, and 20 bases separated the two germline ends. CDR3 length equals 15 residues. The CDR3 bases are TGCAGTGCCATGCGCCTGGGGGGCCTCCACAATGAGCAGTTCTTC. Protein product: CSAMRLGGLHNEQFF.

V usage is TRBV4-3 and J usage is TRBJ1-4, with D maybe TRBD1 (6 bases). The CDR3 spans 15 residues. V was shortened by 3 bases and J by 8 bases, with 16 bases between the two germline ends. Germline values: CDR1 LGHNA, CDR2 YSLEER. The CDR3 is CASSHGQPGREKLFF. In DNA, the CDR3 is TGCGCCAGCAGCCACGGACAGCCTGGTCGGGAAAAACTGTTTTTT.

In this sample, this clonotype turned up many times. The V and J genes are TRBV20-1 and TRBJ2-5, with D perhaps matching TRBD1 (7 bases). CDR1 is DFQATT and CDR2 is SNEGSKA in the germline V gene (reference sequence). The CDR3 runs 14 residues. V was pared by 6 bases and J by 2 bases, with 16 bases between. The CDR3: CSARGDSGQETQYF. In DNA, the CDR3 is TGCAGTGCCAGGGGGGACAGCGGACAAGAGACCCAGTACTTC.

This clonotype was seen repeatedly, ten times or more. V usage is TRBV5-1 and J usage is TRBJ2-2; 7 positions agree with TRBD2. Germline assignment: CDR1 SGHRS and CDR2 YFSETQ. The trim removed 5 bases at V and 5 bases at J, leaving 9 bases unmatched. This CDR3 has 15 amino acids. CDR3 DNA sequence: TGCGCCAGCAGGTCAAGCGGGATGACAACCGGGGAGCTGTTTTTT. Amino acid sequence: CASRSSGMTTGELFF.

This clonotype was observed many times. This sequence joins TRBV5-1 and TRBJ2-3; 7 nucleotides agree with TRBD1. V lost 0 bases, J lost 7 bases, and 20 bases stayed unmatched. The length of the CDR3 is 19 residues. Germline V gives CDR1 SGHRS, CDR2 YFSETQ. This CDR3 reads CASSLEAPLTGVRRNTQYF. As DNA, the CDR3 is TGCGCCAGCAGCTTGGAAGCCCCCTTAACAGGGGTGAGACGCAATACGCAGTATTTT.

V and J are TRBV7-8 and TRBJ1-2; possibly TRBD1 for D (5 bases). V was clipped by 5 bases and J by 7 bases, with 14 bases between them. This CDR3 contains 13 residues. Germline lookup yields CDR1 SGHVS and CDR2 FQNEAQ. CDR3 nucleotide sequence: TGTGCCAGCAGCCTTGCAGGGATCGCTGGCTACACCTTC. Its translation is CASSLAGIAGYTF. The variable domain in full, completed from reference TRBV7-8 and TRBJ1-2, reads GAGVSQSPRYKVAKRGQDVALRCDPISGHVSLFWYQQALGQGPEFLTYFQNEAQLDKSGLPSDRFFAERPEGSVSTLKIQRTQQEDSAVYLCASSLAGIAGYTFGSGTRLTVV.

This clonotype was counted a few times. V usage is TRBV6-1 and J usage is TRBJ2-1; 13 positions agree with TRBD2. Germline V gives CDR1 MNHNS, CDR2 SASEGT. Germline trimming cut 5 bases from V and 0 bases from J; bases unmatched to any gene: 4. The CDR3 has 17 amino acids. The CDR3 is CASSRTSGSSSYNEQFF. Here the CDR3 DNA reads TGTGCCAGCAGTCGGACTAGCGGGAGCTCCTCCTACAATGAGCAGTTCTTC.

This chain links TRBV9 with TRBJ2-3; the D gene is possibly TRBD2 (6 bases). Germline lookup yields CDR1 SGDLS and CDR2 YYNGEE. Trimming removed 0 bases at V and 2 bases at J, with 10 bases between. The CDR3 spans 15 residues. CDR3 coding DNA: TGTGCCAGCAGCGTAGTGGGACTGTCCACAGATACGCAGTATTTT. This translates into CASSVVGLSTDTQYF.

This clonotype was recorded many times. For the CDR3, the DNA is TGCGCCAGCAGCCAGGACAGGGTGGAGACCCAGTACTTC. It encodes CASSQDRVETQYF. The gene calls are TRBV5-1 and TRBJ2-5, with 8 nucleotides matching TRBD1. The V gene's germline CDR1 is SGHRS and CDR2 YFSETQ. V trimming: 4 bases; J trimming: 5 bases; junction bases outside the gene matches: 4. The CDR3 consists of 13 residues. Complete variable domain (other parts from reference TRBV5-1 and TRBJ2-5): KAGVTQTPRYLIKTRGQQVTLSCSPISGHRSVSWYQQTPGQGLQFLFEYFSETQRNKGNFPGRFSGRQFSNSRSEMNVSTLELGDSALYLCASSQDRVETQYFGPGTRLLVL.

This clonotype showed up just a few times. The chain carries TRBV6-1 and TRBJ2-7; 7 bases align to TRBD1. CDR3 length: 14 amino acids. Per the germline V gene, CDR1 is MNHNS and CDR2 is SASEGT. J lost 4 bases, V lost 5 bases, and 8 bases had no gene match. In nucleotides, the CDR3 is TGTGCCAGCAGTCGGGACAGCTACCAGTACGAGCAGTACTTC. It translates to CASSRDSYQYEQYF.